This T cell receptor beta chain was retrieved from a study of post-analysis software for immune sequencing data. As for the study in general: Relapsing-remitting, secondary progressive and progressive-relapsing courses of multiple sclerosis were included.

This clonotype has just a few counts. Its target is not known. A much larger clonotype is one base distant, so this may be a read error. Built from TCR beta cDNA, the libraries had unique molecular identifiers in them. TCRdb used MiXCR to reprocess the PCR reads, holding one entry per CDR3 protein. The sample has a few hundred thousand distinct CDR3 sequences; around 34% are singletons. Study-wide results and caveats: Controls significantly exceeded multiple sclerosis patients in normalized Chao1 diversity. When the samples were clustered directly with F measure, those that had been prepared in the same batch showed strong co-clustering.

The TCR was taken from a girl aged 10-17 years with multiple sclerosis. The sample taken for sequencing was blood.

The CDR3 DNA sequence: TGCGCCAGCTGGACTAGCGGGGACAATGAGCAGTACTTC. As protein: CASWTSGDNEQYF. J is TRBJ2-1 and V is TRBV5-1, with 12 bases lining up with TRBD2. The DNA end is more similar to TRBJ2-7, so the J call may be wrong. The CDR3 consists of 13 residues. Germline V lookup: CDR1 SGHRS, CDR2 YFSETQ.